Shown below are 22 T cell receptor beta chains from a single sample sequenced in a study of CD8 T cells in ankylosing spondylitis. Study results and caveats: What seemed typical of ankylosing spondylitis blood was a TCR beta motif built from under 10 highly homologous variants.

Via MiXCR, TCRdb re-called the 5' RACE reads, giving one row per CDR3 protein. The sample yields approximately 400,000 distinct CDR3 sequences, 15% to 20% seen once. Antigens of these TCRs are unknown. Sequencing was done on a sample of blood, either unsorted or a sorted T cell fraction (not recorded which). The receptor set was obtained from a male donor with ankylosing spondylitis.

This chain uses TRBV4-1 with TRBJ2-1; 14 nucleotides align to TRBD2. V gave up 0 bases and J gave up 5 bases; unmatched junction bases: 3. This CDR3 has 17 amino acids. Germline V gives CDR1 MGHRA, CDR2 YSYEKL. CDR3 DNA sequence: TGCGCCAGCAGCCAAGAGCCGGGACTAGCGGGAGACAATGAGCAGTTCTTC. This sequence encodes CASSQEPGLAGDNEQFF.

Here the CDR3 reads CAWRTETSGGYEQYF. CDR3 bases: TGTGCCTGGAGGACCGAGACTAGCGGGGGCTACGAGCAGTACTTC. V and J are TRBV30 and TRBJ2-7; 12 nucleotides line up with TRBD2. V shed 3 bases, J shed 3 bases, and the junction held 6 bases outside the gene matches. Germline CDR1 is GTSNPN and CDR2 is SVGIG (reference sequence). This CDR3 contains 15 residues.

This clonotype has ten or more counts. CDR3 in DNA: TGCAGTGCCCCGGGACAGCCGAACACTGAAGCTTTCTTT. It specifies CSAPGQPNTEAFF. This chain connects TRBV20-1 to TRBJ1-1; TRBD1 matches at 7 bases. Germline values: CDR1 DFQATT, CDR2 SNEGSKA (reference sequence). V lost 6 bases to trimming and J lost 1 base; unmatched junction nucleotides: 5. This CDR3 contains 13 residues.

This clonotype is termed medium-sized. This chain connects TRBV12-3 or TRBV12-4 to TRBJ2-5; no clear D gene. Trimming cost V 1 base and J 4 bases, with 10 bases left between them. This CDR3 spans 14 amino acids. The CDR3 region is CASSLGPTGETQYF. CDR3 nucleotides: TGTGCCAGCAGTTTAGGGCCGACTGGAGAGACCCAGTACTTC.

The chain has TRBV7-2 and TRBJ2-3; 12 nucleotides agree with TRBD1. Germline CDR1 and CDR2: SGHTA and FQGNSA. The CDR3 runs 19 residues. Trimming removed 0 bases from V and 6 bases from J; junction bases left unmatched: 13. The CDR3 DNA sequence: TGTGCCAGCAGCTTAGCCACCCCTCCCCGGGACAGGGGGCGCGATACGCAGTATTTT. Translation gives CASSLATPPRDRGRDTQYF.

The chain is built from TRBV29-1 and TRBJ2-1, with D possibly matching TRBD2 (9 bases). Germline CDR1 is SQVTM and CDR2 is ANQGSEA. The CDR3 has 14 residues. Trimming removed 8 bases at V and 7 bases at J, with 21 bases between. The DNA of the CDR3 is TGCAGCTCAAGAGCGGGAGGACAGGGAAATGAGCAGTTCTTC. Its translation: CSSRAGGQGNEQFF.

This chain joins TRBV7-2 and TRBJ1-3; D is unclear. This CDR3 comprises 15 residues. The V gene's germline CDR1 is SGHTA and CDR2 FQGNSA. Trimming stripped 4 bases from V and 0 bases from J, with 10 bases between. CDR3: CASSSDSRSGNTIYF. CDR3 nucleotides: TGTGCCAGCAGCTCAGACTCTCGCTCTGGAAACACCATATATTTT. The whole variable domain, remainder taken from reference TRBV7-2 and TRBJ1-3, is GAGVSQSPSNKVTEKGKDVELRCDPISGHTALYWYRQSLGQGLEFLIYFQGNSAPDKSGLPSDRFSAERTGGSVSTLTIQRTQQEDSAVYLCASSSDSRSGNTIYFGEGSWLTVV.

The chain carries TRBV18 and TRBJ1-2; weak D call: TRBD1 (5 bases). CDR3 size: 14 residues. Germline CDR1 reads KGHSH; CDR2 reads LQKENI. Trimming stripped 4 bases from V and 5 bases from J, with 14 bases between. In nucleotides, the CDR3 is TGTGCCAGCTCACGGGGACCGGGAGATTATGGCTACACCTTC. Translating gives CASSRGPGDYGYTF.

This chain uses TRBV5-8 with TRBJ2-1; weak D call: TRBD2 (6 bases). Trimming removed 4 bases from V and 0 bases from J, with 17 bases in between. Germline lookup yields CDR1 SGHTS and CDR2 YDEGEE. This CDR3 has 17 amino acids. The CDR3 DNA is TGTGCCAGCAGCCGTACGGTTCTAGCGCACTCCTACAATGAGCAGTTCTTC. Protein: CASSRTVLAHSYNEQFF.

CDR3 residues: CASSSSGTSNTGELFF. The CDR3 nucleotides are TGTGCCAGCAGCTCCTCCGGGACTAGCAACACCGGGGAGCTGTTTTTT. The V and J genes are TRBV7-9 and TRBJ2-2, with 9 bases that match TRBD2. The germline V gene has CDR1 SEHNR and CDR2 FQNEAQ (reference sequence). CDR3 length equals 16 residues. After removal of 4 bases from V and 2 bases from J, the junction contained 5 bases not matched to a gene.

This CDR3 is CASSLAIGQGLTNTEAFF. The CDR3 nucleotides read TGTGCCAGCAGCTTAGCGATAGGTCAGGGCCTCACGAACACTGAAGCTTTCTTT. The rearrangement links TRBV7-8 to TRBJ1-1, with D possibly TRBD1 on 5 matching bases. The CDR3 runs to 18 residues. Germline V lookup: CDR1 SGHVS, CDR2 FQNEAQ. The V end was cut by 0 bases, the J end by 1 base, with 18 bases between.

This clonotype was found a few times. J is TRBJ1-5 and V is TRBV4-1; maybe TRBD1 (6 bases). CDR1 is MGHRA and CDR2 is YSYEKL in the germline V gene. V was cut by 0 bases and J by 6 bases, with 24 bases left in between. The CDR3 loop spans 19 amino acids. The CDR3 protein is CASSQELNRVVGQFQPQHF. The CDR3 coding sequence is TGCGCCAGCAGCCAAGAACTCAACAGGGTAGTGGGTCAGTTTCAGCCCCAGCATTTT.

The CDR3 region is CATSRTRGGAYEQYF. CDR3 DNA sequence: TGTGCCACCAGCAGAACCAGAGGGGGGGCCTACGAGCAGTACTTC. The chain is built from TRBV15 and TRBJ2-7, with D possibly matching TRBD2 (7 bases). The CDR3 has 15 amino acids. V was shortened by 2 bases and J by 2 bases, with 13 bases between the two germline ends. Germline assignment: CDR1 LNHNV and CDR2 YYDKDF (reference sequence).

The chain joins TRBV11-1 to TRBJ2-7, with 16 bases fitting TRBD2. CDR1 SGHAT and CDR2 FQDESV come from the germline V gene (reference sequence). Trimming removed 2 bases from V and 1 base from J; junction bases left unmatched: 8. CDR3 length: 19 amino acids. CDR3 bases: TGTGCCAGCAGCTTAACGGGACTAGCGGGGGGGCCGGAGTCCTACGAGCAGTACTTC. This codes for CASSLTGLAGGPESYEQYF.

This clonotype was recorded a few times. This chain links TRBV11-3 with TRBJ2-1; TRBD2 matches at 8 bases. Germline-derived CDR1 and CDR2 are SGHNT and YENEEA. CDR3 length equals 15 residues. Unmatched junction bases numbered 3, after V lost 3 bases and J lost 2 bases. CDR3 coding DNA: TGTGCCAGCAGCTTCCAGCGGGGGCCCTACAATGAGCAGTTCTTC. This sequence encodes CASSFQRGPYNEQFF.

V gene TRBV11-3 combines with J gene TRBJ2-3; 8 bases match TRBD1. V shed 5 bases and J 0 bases; nucleotides not matched to a gene: 7. The CDR3 totals 16 residues. The germline V gene has CDR1 SGHNT and CDR2 YENEEA. The CDR3 nucleotides are TGTGCCAGCAGCCCGGGACAGGCCTTTAGCACAGATACGCAGTATTTT. It specifies CASSPGQAFSTDTQYF.

This clonotype was found a few times. The J gene is TRBJ1-4, the V gene TRBV7-2; D uncertain. The germline gives CDR1 SGHTA, CDR2 FQGNSA. The CDR3 is made up of 13 amino acids. CDR3 region: CATGGEANEKLFF. The CDR3 DNA reads TGTGCAACGGGCGGGGAAGCTAATGAAAAACTGTTTTTT.

A few counts support this clonotype. The chain uses TRBV19 and TRBJ2-1, with 7 nucleotides matching TRBD2. V dropped 7 bases and J dropped 9; count of bases not matched to a gene: 9. Germline CDR1 reads LNHDA; CDR2 reads SQIVND (reference sequence). This CDR3 comprises 13 residues. The CDR3 sequence: CASMGRALGEQFF. CDR3 DNA sequence: TGTGCCAGTATGGGGAGGGCCTTGGGTGAGCAGTTCTTC.

V is TRBV5-1 and J is TRBJ2-7; 8 positions agree with TRBD1. This CDR3 is built from 15 residues. V trimming: 4 bases; J trimming: 6 bases; junction bases outside the gene matches: 12. CDR1 is SGHRS, CDR2 YFSETQ, per germline. The CDR3, as DNA: TGCGCCAGCAGCGGTGGTATGGGACAGGCAGGCGAGCAGTACTTC. Translated: CASSGGMGQAGEQYF.

V is TRBV7-2 and J is TRBJ1-3, with 7 bases fitting TRBD1. This CDR3 is 15 amino acids long. V gave up 1 base and J gave up 2 bases; unmatched junction bases: 2. Germline CDR1 and CDR2: SGHTA and FQGNSA. The CDR3 DNA is TGTGCCAGCAGCTTAGATCAGGGGGCTGGAAACACCATATATTTT. This translates into CASSLDQGAGNTIYF. The complete variable domain, with remaining parts taken from reference TRBV7-2 and TRBJ1-3, reads GAGVSQSPSNKVTEKGKDVELRCDPISGHTALYWYRQSLGQGLEFLIYFQGNSAPDKSGLPSDRFSAERTGGSVSTLTIQRTQQEDSAVYLCASSLDQGAGNTIYFGEGSWLTVV.

This clonotype occurred a few times. This chain links TRBV6-5 with TRBJ1-2, with TRBD1 as a possible D gene (6 bases). This CDR3 contains 15 residues. Per the germline V gene, CDR1 is MNHEY and CDR2 is SVGAGI. The V end lost 0 bases, the J end lost 8 bases, and 16 bases lay between the germline ends. The CDR3 reads CASSYSNWGATGYTF. The CDR3 DNA reads TGTGCCAGCAGTTACTCGAATTGGGGGGCGACCGGCTACACCTTC.

The chain is built from TRBV9 and TRBJ2-2; D is undetermined. The CDR3 extends over 13 amino acids. V lost 0 bases and J 7 bases, leaving 7 bases between the germline ends. Germline CDR1 and CDR2: SGDLS and YYNGEE. The CDR3 loop is CASSVADFGELFF. Here the CDR3 DNA reads TGTGCCAGCAGCGTAGCTGACTTCGGGGAGCTGTTTTTT.